This TCR beta chain was captured by sequencing in a study of T cell changes during pregnancy in multiple sclerosis. Germline V gene sequence: CDR1 KGHSH, CDR2 LQKENI. V lost 3 bases, J lost 3 bases, and 8 bases lay in between. This CDR3 spans 14 amino acids. Assay: immunoSEQ multiplex PCR; the TCRdb copy retains only in-frame clones and omits some. Here the sample spans roughly 18,000 clones, 88% being singletons. The clonotype was recovered from a female donor in good health, enrolled as a control in a pregnancy study. This rearrangement joins TRBV18 to TRBJ1-4; D not resolved. The sequencing used CD4+ T cells from peripheral blood mononuclear cells, collected in the first trimester of pregnancy. Written as DNA, the CDR3 is TGTGCCAGCTCACCGTGGAGATCTAATGAAAAACTGTTTTTT. Amino acid sequence: CASSPWRSNEKLFF.